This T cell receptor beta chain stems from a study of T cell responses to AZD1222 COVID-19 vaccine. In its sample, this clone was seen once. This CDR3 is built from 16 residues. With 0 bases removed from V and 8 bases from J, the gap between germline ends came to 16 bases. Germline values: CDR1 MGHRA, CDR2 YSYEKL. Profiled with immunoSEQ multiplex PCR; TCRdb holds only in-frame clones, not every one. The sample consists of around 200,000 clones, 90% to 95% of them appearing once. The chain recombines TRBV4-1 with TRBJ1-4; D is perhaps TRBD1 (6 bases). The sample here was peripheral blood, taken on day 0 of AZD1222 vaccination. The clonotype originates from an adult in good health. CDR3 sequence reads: CASSQEWRGSEEKLFF. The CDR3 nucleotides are TGCGCCAGCAGCCAAGAATGGAGGGGGTCAGAAGAAAAACTGTTTTTT.